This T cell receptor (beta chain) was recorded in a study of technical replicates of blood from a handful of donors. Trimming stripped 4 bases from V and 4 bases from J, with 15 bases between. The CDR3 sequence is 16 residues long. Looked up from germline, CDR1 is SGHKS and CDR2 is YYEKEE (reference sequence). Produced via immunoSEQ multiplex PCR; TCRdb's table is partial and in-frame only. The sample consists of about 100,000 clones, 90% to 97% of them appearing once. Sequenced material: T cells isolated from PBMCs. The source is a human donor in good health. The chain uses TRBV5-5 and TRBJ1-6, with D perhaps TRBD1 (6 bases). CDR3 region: CASSPLGQSYNSPLHF. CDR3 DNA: TGTGCCAGCAGCCCTCTCGGACAGTCTTATAATTCACCCCTCCACTTT.